The 14 T cell receptor beta chains given below trace back to one sample, sequenced in a study of preoperative IRX-2 immunotherapy in early breast cancer. Produced via immunoSEQ multiplex PCR; TCRdb's table is partial and in-frame only. This sample yields 95,000 to 100,000 clones, of which roughly 85% are seen a single time; around 2.1% belongs to the top ten. Regarding treatment: preoperative locoregional IRX-2 cytokine immunotherapy. This specimen consisted of tumor tissue, obtained after IRX-2 immunotherapy. These receptors originate from a human donor with breast cancer.

The rearrangement joins TRBV5-1 to TRBJ2-6, with 7 positions matching TRBD1. Trimming at V came to 2 bases and at J to 2 bases, leaving 7 bases not matched to a gene. The CDR3 is 17 residues long. Germline CDR1 reads SGHRS; CDR2 reads YFSETQ. Written as DNA, the CDR3 is TGCGCCAGCAGCTTAGGTTCTACAGGGGCTGGGGCCAACGTCCTGACTTTC. Translated: CASSLGSTGAGANVLTF.

V and J are TRBV7-1 and TRBJ1-6, with D perhaps matching TRBD1 (5 bases). TRBV7-1 is annotated as an ORF whose role is uncertain. The germline V and J ends were trimmed by 3 bases and 7 bases, with 10 bases remaining between them. The CDR3 sequence is 14 residues long. The CDR3 loop reads CASSSLGPNSPLHF. As DNA, the CDR3 is TGTGCCAGCAGCTCCCTGGGACCGAATTCACCCCTCCACTTT.

The chain has TRBV18 and TRBJ1-5; the D is unclear. Trimming took off 3 bases at V and 3 bases at J, with 9 bases between the two ends. Germline CDR1 KGHSH, CDR2 LQKENI. The CDR3 totals 14 residues. The chain's CDR3 is CASSPGLSNQPQHF. CDR3 bases: TGTGCCAGCTCACCCGGACTTTCCAATCAGCCCCAGCATTTT.

The chain is built from TRBV15 and TRBJ2-1; TRBD2 aligns across 7 bases. CDR1 is LNHNV, CDR2 YYDKDF, per germline (reference sequence). V lost 4 bases and J lost 9; bases outside the gene matches: 12. The CDR3 is 15 residues long. Written as DNA, the CDR3 is TGTGCCACCAGCACCCAGGCGGGGGAAGCTGCTGAGCAGTTCTTC. Protein sequence: CATSTQAGEAAEQFF.

This clone was observed once. V usage is TRBV1 and J usage is TRBJ2-5; the D call of TRBD2 is as the table states it, not checked on the DNA. TRBV1 is a pseudogene segment. The CDR3 runs 18 residues. CDR3 loop: CASSQGTSGASRGETQYF. CDR3 in DNA: TGCGCCAGCAGCCAAGGGACTAGCGGGGCCTCCCGGGGAGAGACCCAGTACTTC.

The chain couples TRBV29-1 to TRBJ2-3; D gene ambiguous. This CDR3 has 14 residues. Deletions cut 6 bases from V and 0 bases from J, with 13 bases between. Germline values: CDR1 SQVTM, CDR2 ANQGSEA. CDR3 DNA sequence: TGCAGCGTCAGAGGTGAAGCTAGCACAGATACGCAGTATTTT. Encoded protein: CSVRGEASTDTQYF.

This chain uses TRBV10-1 with TRBJ2-1; D unresolved. CDR1 is WNHNN, CDR2 SYGVQD, per germline (reference sequence). The CDR3 loop spans 11 amino acids. The V end was cut by 2 bases, the J end by 10 bases, with 6 bases between. The CDR3 DNA follows: TGCGCCAGCAGTGAGGGTAGGGAGCAGTTCTTC. It translates to CASSEGREQFF.

This clone was detected only once. The chain links TRBV19 to TRBJ2-2; the D gene could be TRBD1 or TRBD2 (5 bases each). Germline values: CDR1 LNHDA, CDR2 SQIVND (reference sequence). The CDR3 totals 15 residues. V shed 3 bases and J shed 4 bases, with 12 bases lying between them. The DNA of the CDR3 is TGTGCCAGTAGTATCGGGACGTCGCTCACCGGGGAGCTGTTTTTT. Translated: CASSIGTSLTGELFF.

V usage is TRBV6-1 and J usage is TRBJ1-5; no clear D gene. Germline values: CDR1 MNHNS, CDR2 SASEGT. CDR3 length: 14 amino acids. Trimming cost V 0 bases and J 9 bases, with 12 bases left between them. The CDR3 nucleotides read TGTGCCAGCAGTGAAGCATCGGGTAGCTGGCCCCAGCATTTT. It yields the protein CASSEASGSWPQHF.

This clone has only one observation. The chain carries TRBV19 and TRBJ2-2; D may be TRBD2 (5 bases). Germline V gene data show CDR1 as LNHDA and CDR2 as SQIVND (reference sequence). The CDR3 sequence is 15 residues long. Trimming pared 3 bases from V and 0 bases from J, leaving 8 bases between. Here the CDR3 reads CASSMDWANTGELFF. The CDR3 DNA is TGTGCCAGTAGTATGGACTGGGCGAACACCGGGGAGCTGTTTTTT.

The chain couples TRBV18 to TRBJ1-4, with D perhaps matching TRBD1 (6 bases). This CDR3 spans 15 amino acids. V was cut by 4 bases and J by 4 bases, with 13 bases left in between. From germline, CDR1 is KGHSH and CDR2 LQKENI. The CDR3 nucleotides are TGTGCCAGCTCACTTTTACAGGGAGATAATGAAAAACTGTTTTTT. Amino acid sequence: CASSLLQGDNEKLFF.

This clone showed up just a few times. The rearrangement uses TRBV6-1 and TRBJ2-7, with D maybe TRBD1 (5 bases). The V gene's germline CDR1 is MNHNS and CDR2 SASEGT. The CDR3 length is 13 residues. V lost 0 bases, J lost 6 bases, and 9 bases lay in between. The CDR3 loop reads CASSEAQGREQYF. Written as DNA, the CDR3 is TGTGCCAGCAGTGAAGCTCAGGGTCGCGAGCAGTACTTC.

Only one count was recorded for this clone. This rearrangement joins TRBV5-1 to TRBJ1-1; D uncertain. Trimming shortened V by 1 base and J by 3 bases, and 10 bases separated the two germline ends. Germline V CDR1 and CDR2: SGHRS, YFSETQ. The CDR3 totals 14 residues. CDR3 nucleotide sequence: TGCGCCAGCAGCTTGACGGGCAGTTACACTGAAGCTTTCTTT. This encodes CASSLTGSYTEAFF.

This rearrangement joins TRBV30 to TRBJ1-3; D uncertain. CDR1 is GTSNPN and CDR2 is SVGIG in the germline V gene (reference sequence). The V and J ends lost 3 bases and 3 bases respectively, with 9 bases between them. This CDR3 is 13 amino acids long. CDR3 loop: CAWSRTSGNTIYF. DNA of the CDR3: TGTGCCTGGAGCCGGACTAGTGGAAACACCATATATTTT.